What follows are 31 T cell receptor beta chains derived from one specimen sequenced in a study of regulatory T cells in long-lasting Graves disease. Time point: newly diagnosed GD, antithyroid drugs for less than 3 months. Making the TCR library involved RNA that had been extracted from PBMCs. Construction of TCR beta libraries relied on iRepertoire HTBI primers and on Arm-PCR targeting CDR3 regions. TCRdb reanalysed the multiplex PCR reads using MiXCR and keeps one entry per CDR3 protein. The sample shows under 450,000 distinct CDR3 sequences, about 16% of them seen only once. This sample was shared with a second study, whose subject was T cells in Graves' hyperthyroidism and ophthalmopathy.

Sequencing was performed on peripheral blood mononuclear cells (PBMCs), taken at new diagnosis, from a patient treated with antithyroid drugs. The receptors here all came from a woman aged 18-29 years with Graves disease.

This clonotype was recorded many times. The J gene is TRBJ1-1, the V gene TRBV3-1; 9 nucleotides match TRBD1. This CDR3 comprises 15 residues. Looked up from germline, CDR1 is LGHDT and CDR2 is YNNKEL (reference sequence). The V segment lost 7 bases and the J segment 4 bases; nucleotides outside the gene matches: 10. Here the CDR3 reads CASTKNRGRITEAFF. In DNA form, the CDR3 reads TGTGCCAGCACCAAGAACAGGGGGCGGATCACTGAAGCTTTCTTT.

This clonotype has ten or more counts. The rearrangement joins TRBV20-1 to TRBJ2-3; D call uncertain. Trimming removed 7 bases from V and 0 bases from J, with 8 bases in between. The germline gives CDR1 DFQATT, CDR2 SNEGSKA (reference sequence). The CDR3 runs to 12 residues. The CDR3 loop is CSVLRSTDTQYF. For the CDR3, the DNA is TGCAGTGTCTTGCGGAGCACAGATACGCAGTATTTT.

This clonotype was recorded at least ten times. The chain recombines TRBV12-3 or TRBV12-4 with TRBJ2-1, with 7 bases identical to TRBD1. V lost 5 bases, J lost 1 base, and 14 bases stayed unmatched. The CDR3 sequence is 18 residues long. The CDR3 region is CASSLPSDRVLSYNEQFF. CDR3 coding DNA: TGTGCCAGCAGTCTCCCTTCCGACAGGGTTTTGTCCTACAATGAGCAGTTCTTC.

A few counts support this clonotype. The rearrangement links TRBV6-1 to TRBJ1-1, with 7 bases matching TRBD1. Germline V CDR1 and CDR2: MNHNS, SASEGT. Losses at the gene ends were 6 bases for V and 3 bases for J; bases not matched to a gene: 7. The CDR3 contains 14 residues. The CDR3 coding sequence is TGTGCCAGCAGGGCTCGGGACAGATACACTGAAGCTTTCTTT. Translated: CASRARDRYTEAFF.

This clonotype was recorded at least ten times. DNA of the CDR3: TGTGCCATCAGTGAGGACGCAGGGAGGGGAAGCTTCTTT. This translates into CAISEDAGRGSFF. V usage is TRBV10-3 and J usage is TRBJ1-1, with D possibly TRBD1 on 5 matching bases. CDR1 and CDR2 from the germline V gene are ENHRY and SYGVKD. The CDR3 has 13 amino acids. With 2 bases removed from V and 14 bases from J, the gap between germline ends came to 18 bases.

Note on this clonotype: With only one base between it and a far larger clone, this is likely a read error. The chain employs TRBV3-1 and TRBJ2-7; a possible D gene is TRBD1 (6 bases). V shed 7 bases and J shed 3 bases, with 19 bases lying between them. This CDR3 has 15 residues. Per germline, CDR1 LGHDT and CDR2 YNNKEL (reference sequence). This CDR3 reads CASTRVTGQGYEQYF. In nucleotides, the CDR3 is TGTGCCAGCACCCGAGTAACGGGACAAGGCTACGAGCAGTACTTC.

The CDR3: CASSLFGQSSGANVLTF. CDR3 in DNA: TGTGCCAGCAGCTTGTTTGGACAGTCCTCTGGGGCCAACGTCCTGACTTTC. V and J are TRBV5-6 and TRBJ2-6, with TRBD1 as a possible D gene (6 bases). V was pared by 1 base and J by 0 bases, with 11 bases between. Germline CDR1 is SGHDT and CDR2 is YYEEEE. The CDR3 runs to 17 residues.

About this clonotype: This likely stems from a read error, as it lies one base from a far larger clone. The gene calls are TRBV30 and TRBJ2-5; no firm D call. Trimming cost V 4 bases and J 11 bases, with 14 bases left between them. Germline V gives CDR1 GTSNPN, CDR2 SVGIG (reference sequence). The length of the CDR3 is 11 residues. The DNA for the CDR3 is TGTGCCTGGACTTCCCTTCATGAGCAGTACTTC. Translating gives CAWTSLHEQYF.

As concerns this clonotype: This may be a read error, as it is one base from a much larger clone. This chain connects TRBV6-1 to TRBJ1-1; D is unresolved. CDR3 length: 17 amino acids. The germline V gene encodes CDR1 MNHNS and CDR2 SASEGT. V shed 4 bases and J shed 0 bases, with 18 bases lying between them. DNA of the CDR3: TGTGCCAGCAGTGGAGCGAGGGTGTGGGCCATGAACACTGAAGCTTTCTTT. Protein product: CASSGARVWAMNTEAFF.

The chain carries TRBV2 and TRBJ1-4; 9 bases agree with TRBD1. The CDR3 spans 14 residues. Germline lookup yields CDR1 SNHLY and CDR2 FYNNEI. V shed 8 bases and J 4 bases; nucleotides not matched to a gene: 5. The CDR3 DNA is TGTGCCAGCCGCCTGACAGGGGGTAATGAAAAACTGTTTTTT. Protein product: CASRLTGGNEKLFF.

This clonotype was seen many times. V gene TRBV20-1 combines with J gene TRBJ1-5; TRBD1 agrees at 7 bases. V shed 3 bases, J shed 5 bases, and the junction held 4 bases outside the gene matches. The germline gives CDR1 DFQATT, CDR2 SNEGSKA (reference sequence). CDR3 length: 13 amino acids. CDR3 sequence reads: CSASRGGDQPQHF. CDR3 DNA sequence: TGCAGTGCTAGTAGAGGGGGCGATCAGCCCCAGCATTTT.

This clonotype was detected only a few times. V usage is TRBV6-5 and J usage is TRBJ2-3; 11 bases align to TRBD2. V shed 0 bases, J shed 7 bases, and the junction held 9 bases outside the gene matches. The CDR3 loop spans 17 amino acids. Germline V gene lookup returns CDR1 MNHEY and CDR2 SVGAGI. The CDR3, as DNA: TGTGCCAGCAGTTACTCGATCCCGACTAGCGGGACTCATACGCAGTATTTT. Translation gives CASSYSIPTSGTHTQYF.

This clonotype has a count of ten or more. V gene TRBV29-1 combines with J gene TRBJ2-7; D is perhaps TRBD1 or TRBD2 (6 bases each). CDR1 is SQVTM, CDR2 ANQGSEA, per germline. The CDR3 sequence is 16 residues long. V shed 5 bases and J shed 4 bases, with 24 bases lying between them. The CDR3 protein is CSVTTGSLARQYEQYF. For the CDR3, the DNA is TGCAGCGTTACCACAGGGAGCCTAGCGAGACAGTACGAGCAGTACTTC.

The table lists this clonotype with a few counts. This rearrangement joins TRBV20-1 to TRBJ1-2; the match to TRBD1 covers 7 bases. CDR1 is DFQATT, CDR2 SNEGSKA, per germline (reference sequence). The CDR3 is 12 residues long. Trimming took 5 bases from V and 4 from J; bases not matched to a gene: 4. CDR3 sequence reads: CSAQDRSYGYTF. DNA for the CDR3: TGCAGTGCTCAGGACAGGAGCTATGGCTACACCTTC.

This clonotype showed up many times. The chain employs TRBV7-2 and TRBJ1-1; D gene ambiguous. The CDR3 has 12 amino acids. The ends were cut back, 5 bases at V and 7 bases at J, with 11 bases in the middle. Germline values: CDR1 SGHTA, CDR2 FQGNSA. This chain's CDR3 is CASSKTGVEAFF. Here the CDR3 DNA reads TGTGCCAGCAGCAAGACCGGGGTTGAAGCTTTCTTT. The whole variable domain, remainder taken from reference TRBV7-2 and TRBJ1-1, is GAGVSQSPSNKVTEKGKDVELRCDPISGHTALYWYRQSLGQGLEFLIYFQGNSAPDKSGLPSDRFSAERTGGSVSTLTIQRTQQEDSAVYLCASSKTGVEAFFGQGTRLTVV.

The gene calls are TRBV6-1 and TRBJ2-7; TRBD2 might be the D (5 bases). With 6 bases removed from V and 4 bases from J, the gap between germline ends came to 16 bases. This CDR3 spans 14 amino acids. Germline-derived CDR1 and CDR2 are MNHNS and SASEGT. The CDR3 spells CASSRTLPTYEQYF. DNA for the CDR3: TGTGCCAGCAGCCGGACTTTGCCTACTTACGAGCAGTACTTC.

This clonotype has ten or more counts. This chain uses TRBV3-1 with TRBJ1-1; D is possibly TRBD1 (6 bases). The CDR3 runs to 15 residues. Deletions cut 0 bases from V and 0 bases from J, with 8 bases between. In germline, CDR1 is LGHDT, CDR2 YNNKEL (reference sequence). CDR3 loop: CASSQEGTLNTEAFF. The CDR3 DNA reads TGTGCCAGCAGCCAAGAAGGGACACTGAACACTGAAGCTTTCTTT.

This clonotype was counted ten times or more. V is TRBV7-2 and J is TRBJ2-1; D is unresolved. CDR3 length equals 14 residues. Between the trimmed V and J ends, which lost 0 bases and 7 bases, there was a span of 10 bases. Germline V CDR1 and CDR2: SGHTA, FQGNSA. The CDR3 here is CASSLAPAANEQFF. The CDR3 nucleotides read TGTGCCAGCAGCTTAGCTCCGGCAGCGAATGAGCAGTTCTTC.

At least ten counts were recorded for this clonotype. This rearrangement joins TRBV2 to TRBJ1-6; D perhaps matches TRBD1 (6 bases). V was pared by 7 bases and J by 0 bases, with 10 bases between. The CDR3 contains 15 residues. From germline, CDR1 is SNHLY and CDR2 FYNNEI. The CDR3 bases are TGTGCCAGCAAACTGGACAGCTCCTATAATTCACCCCTCCACTTT. The encoded protein is CASKLDSSYNSPLHF.

This clonotype was observed many times. The chain recombines TRBV28 with TRBJ1-2, with 11 positions matching TRBD1. The CDR3 is 11 residues long. The J segment lost 14 bases and the V segment lost 4 bases, leaving 3 bases of the junction unmatched. Germline V gene data show CDR1 as MDHEN and CDR2 as SYDVKM. The CDR3 loop reads CASSYRDRGTF. CDR3 sequence (DNA): TGTGCCAGCAGTTACCGGGACAGGGGGACCTTC.

The count of this clonotype is one. The J gene is TRBJ2-2, the V gene TRBV7-9, with 13 bases fitting TRBD2. Germline lookup yields CDR1 SEHNR and CDR2 FQNEAQ (reference sequence). The V and J ends lost 5 bases and 8 bases, in that order; junction bases with no gene match: 14. The CDR3 loop spans 18 amino acids. The CDR3 DNA follows: TGTGCCAGCAGCAGCCAAGGGACTAGCGGGGTCGGGACGGGGGAGCTGTTTTTT. This encodes CASSSQGTSGVGTGELFF.

This clonotype was found once. This chain connects TRBV29-1 to TRBJ2-7, with D perhaps TRBD1 (6 bases). This CDR3 has 13 amino acids. CDR1 is SQVTM and CDR2 is ANQGSEA in the germline V gene. V shed 7 bases and J shed 0 bases, with 13 bases lying between them. The CDR3 DNA reads TGCAGCGCCGTGACAGGCCACTCCTACGAGCAGTACTTC. Translation: CSAVTGHSYEQYF.

This clonotype was counted between two and nine times. The chain employs TRBV15 and TRBJ2-2; D not certain. The CDR3 loop spans 12 amino acids. V lost 5 bases, J lost 7 bases, and 8 bases lay in between. Germline CDR1 and CDR2: LNHNV and YYDKDF (reference sequence). CDR3 DNA sequence: TGTGCCACCAGCTTTCGTATCGGGGAGCTGTTTTTT. This sequence encodes CATSFRIGELFF.

The sample holds one count of this clonotype. One end of the junction is discordant with germline, which a read error may explain. The chain is built from TRBV9 and TRBJ1-2, with 9 bases that match TRBD1. The CDR3 has 16 residues. Germline V CDR1 and CDR2: SGDLS, YYNGEE. The CDR3 nucleotides read TGTGCCAGCAGCCCCACAGGGGGCGCTTCTGGCTATGGCTACGCCTTC. Residues: CASSPTGGASGYGYAF.

The chain joins TRBV2 to TRBJ1-2; tentative D call: TRBD1 (6 bases). CDR1 is SNHLY and CDR2 is FYNNEI in the germline V gene. Trimming took off 2 bases at V and 0 bases at J, with 10 bases between the two ends. CDR3 size: 15 residues. The CDR3 region is CASSETGLANYGYTF. The CDR3, as DNA: TGTGCCAGCAGTGAAACAGGGTTAGCTAACTATGGCTACACCTTC.

In its sample, this clonotype was seen many times. This sequence joins TRBV4-2 and TRBJ2-3, with TRBD2 identical over 9 bases. This CDR3 spans 16 amino acids. V trimming: 4 bases; J trimming: 6 bases; junction bases outside the gene matches: 11. Germline CDR1 is LGHNA and CDR2 is YNFKEQ. CDR3 protein: CASSPHLAGGTDTQYF. In nucleotides, the CDR3 is TGTGCCAGCAGCCCGCACCTGGCGGGAGGGACCGATACGCAGTATTTT.

This clonotype was picked up many times. The chain employs TRBV3-1 and TRBJ2-5; 7 nucleotides match TRBD2. CDR1 is LGHDT, CDR2 YNNKEL, per germline (reference sequence). The CDR3 consists of 14 residues. With 0 bases clipped from V and 5 bases from J, the junction kept 3 bases outside the gene matches. CDR3 amino acids: CASSQEVLAETQYF. CDR3 in DNA: TGTGCCAGCAGCCAAGAGGTACTAGCGGAGACCCAGTACTTC.

This clonotype was counted only a few times. The chain has TRBV7-3 and TRBJ2-3; 9 nucleotides align to TRBD2. Germline CDR1 and CDR2: SGHTA and FQGTGA. There are 17 residues in the CDR3. V was clipped by 4 bases and J by 5 bases; unmatched bases: 13. CDR3 protein: CASSSGILAGAGDTQYF. The CDR3 DNA follows: TGTGCCAGCAGCTCGGGAATCTTAGCGGGAGCAGGAGATACGCAGTATTTT.

This clonotype has only a few counts. The chain recombines TRBV2 with TRBJ2-7, with 9 bases fitting TRBD2. The length of the CDR3 is 14 residues. Trimming at V came to 7 bases and at J to 6 bases, leaving 10 bases not matched to a gene. The germline V gene encodes CDR1 SNHLY and CDR2 FYNNEI. The CDR3 DNA sequence: TGTGCCAGCAAGCGGGAGGCCACAAAGGGCGAGCAGTACTTC. It specifies CASKREATKGEQYF.

This clonotype was counted ten times or more. The chain links TRBV5-1 to TRBJ2-2; D perhaps matches TRBD1 (6 bases). Trimming took 2 bases from V and 6 from J, leaving 11 bases between them. Germline V gene data show CDR1 as SGHRS and CDR2 as YFSETQ. The CDR3 length is 14 residues. The CDR3 DNA sequence: TGCGCCAGCAGCTTTAACAGGGTTCCCGGGGAGCTGTTTTTT. It encodes CASSFNRVPGELFF. Filled out from reference TRBV5-1 and TRBJ2-2, the complete variable domain reads KAGVTQTPRYLIKTRGQQVTLSCSPISGHRSVSWYQQTPGQGLQFLFEYFSETQRNKGNFPGRFSGRQFSNSRSEMNVSTLELGDSALYLCASSFNRVPGELFFGEGSRLTVL.

About this clonotype: This may be a read error: a much more frequent sequence differs by one nucleotide. The V gene is TRBV7-9, the J gene TRBJ2-7; no firm D call. CDR1 is SEHNR, CDR2 FQNEAQ, per germline (reference sequence). The CDR3 runs 17 residues. The DNA for the CDR3 is TGTGCCAGCAGCCCCCCGCGTGGCCCAATAGGGCCCTACGAGCAGGACTTC. It translates to CASSPPRGPIGPYEQDF.